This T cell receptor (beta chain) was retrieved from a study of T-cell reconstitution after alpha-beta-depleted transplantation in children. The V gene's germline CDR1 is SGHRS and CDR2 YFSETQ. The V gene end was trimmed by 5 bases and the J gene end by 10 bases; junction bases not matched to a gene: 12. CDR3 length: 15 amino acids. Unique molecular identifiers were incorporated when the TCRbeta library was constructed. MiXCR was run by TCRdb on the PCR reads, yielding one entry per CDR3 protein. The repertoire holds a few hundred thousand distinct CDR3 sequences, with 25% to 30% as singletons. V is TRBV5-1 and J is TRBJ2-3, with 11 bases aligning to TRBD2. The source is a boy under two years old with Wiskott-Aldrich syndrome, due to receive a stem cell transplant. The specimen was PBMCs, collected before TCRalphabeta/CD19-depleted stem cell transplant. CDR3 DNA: TGCGCCAGCAGAGGAACTAGCGGGAGCCGGATATCGCAGTATTTT. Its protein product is CASRGTSGSRISQYF.